The following is a TCR beta chain sequence with its context. V lost 7 bases, J lost 4 bases, and 13 bases lay in between. This CDR3 is 13 amino acids long. The germline V gene has CDR1 SNHLY and CDR2 FYNNEI. Libraries were prepared by immunoSEQ multiplex PCR; TCRdb keeps only in-frame clonotypes and omits some of them. Of 150,000 or so clones listed, roughly 78% are singletons. These data are taken from a study of blood T cell repertoires in COVID-19. Study in general: COVID-19 samples from acute and convalescent phases originated in the United States, Italy and Spain.

Sample: peripheral blood. This TCR was sampled from a human donor with acute or convalescent COVID-19. The donor label of this sample is uncertain. The chain uses TRBV2 and TRBJ1-2, with unresolved D. The CDR3 DNA is TGTGCCAGCAACGGGGAAGTTAGCTATGGCTACACCTTC. This translates into CASNGEVSYGYTF. The whole variable domain, filled in from reference TRBV2 and TRBJ1-2, reads EPEVTQTPSHQVTQMGQEVILRCVPISNHLYFYWYRQILGQKVEFLVSFYNNEISEKSEIFDDQFSVERPDGSNFTLKIRSTKLEDSAMYFCASNGEVSYGYTFGSGTRLTVV.